This T cell receptor beta chain emerged from a study of T cells in Graves' hyperthyroidism and ophthalmopathy (dated by TCRdb to about 2019). About the investigation overall: Peripheral blood was collected at initial diagnosis, before any treatment. After blood sampling, hyperthyroidism patients were treated with methimazole at a starting dose of 30 mg daily, and ophthalmopathy patients were treated with high-dose intravenous methylprednisolone. Prospective prediction of ophthalmopathy was tested in an independent validation cohort consisting of 18 hyperthyroidism patients and 15 to 17 patients who later progressed to ophthalmopathy. To identify TCR V-J signatures that set the groups apart, the researchers used a discovery cohort of about a hundred patients, made up of roughly 40 with Graves' ophthalmopathy and some 60 with stable Graves' hyperthyroidism. According to the paper, TCR Vbeta CDR3 sequencing was carried out on about 140 peripheral blood samples, which came from fewer than 50 ophthalmopathy, fewer than 80 hyperthyroidism and roughly 17 progressor patients. The 100 or so discovery patients were randomly split 7:3 into training and test sets. In several Graves' hyperthyroidism patients, the study also compared T-cell repertoires from thyroid tissue with T-cell repertoires from blood. General conclusions and limits of the study: No statistical method was used to fix the sample size in advance, and group allocation was not hidden from the investigators. A 13 V-J signature model separated ophthalmopathy from stable hyperthyroidism, with just over 85% sensitivity and about 81% specificity in cross-validation and 80%/75% in testing. In validation, progression to ophthalmopathy was predicted by the model with about 70% sensitivity and just over 72% specificity, a median of approximately 6.5 months before onset. Most expanded thyroid clonotypes (frequency above 0.001) were also detected in blood, suggesting blood repertoires may reflect thyroid immune responses.

The sample holds a few counts of this clonotype. Its antigen is unknown. No base quality values were provided; no much bigger clone lies one nucleotide off. In the ophthalmopathy patients, disease was moderately to severely active, with a Clinical Activity Score of 3 or more, a NOSPECS grade of 4 or more, and a duration of less than 3 months. Any patient with an uncontrolled infection, another autoimmune disease, pregnancy or lactation was excluded. Diagnoses relied on clinical symptoms, serum thyroxine and TRAb, thyroid ultrasound and orbital computed tomography. PBMCs were isolated from 10 ml of fresh peripheral blood by Ficoll-Paque density gradient centrifugation. Total RNA was extracted using Trizol reagent, and RNA quality was assessed on an Agilent 2100 Bioanalyzer. Amplification of TCR beta CDR3 regions was carried out from RNA transcripts. A first-round RT-PCR of the TCR CDR3 used the HTBI primer set with the Qiagen OneStep RT-PCR kit. The libraries were constructed in a second round of multiplex PCR and then size-selected and purified. Paired-end sequencing of the libraries was performed with 100 bp reads on an Illumina HiSeq2000. The published analysis was carried out like this. SOAPnuke was used to process the raw data, removing reads that contained adapters or uncalled bases, had a mean Phred below 15, or lacked an exact match to the constant primer or identifier. COPE v1.2.5 was used to merge the high-quality paired reads, and each unique nucleotide sequence was defined as a clonotype. Clonotypes were aligned to IMGT TRBV, TRBD and TRBJ reference segments using MiTCR v1.1. The analysis included only V-J combinations with a frequency above 0.0001, which together covered 99% to 99.2% of the repertoires. The TCS score was defined as F50 (clonal expansion) divided by E x V (chaos), with BLOSUM62-based TCRdist calculated between CDR3 peptides within each V-J. Welch's t-statistics and random forest reduced just over 500 V-J features to around 14, which were used in a naive Bayes classifier (R e1071). The public sequencing data were trimmed at Q25 with fastp and processed into clonotypes with MiXCR by TCRdb, which kept only in-frame beta chains. Each entry is one CDR3 protein sequence, shown with its most common DNA and genes. The V and J calls shown here were made by TCRdb, not taken from the authors' results. For this sample the table gives 400,000 or so distinct CDR3 sequences, of which 12% to 15% were detected only once. The top ten constitute around 20% of the sample.

Its CDR3 holds 15 amino acids, cysteine through phenylalanine. Just CDR3 DNA is preserved here, 45 bases in frame from base 1. CDR1 SEHNR and CDR2 FQNEAQ are derived from the germline V gene (reference sequence). V trim: 2 bases; J trim: 4 bases; unmatched bases: 4. The sample taken for sequencing was blood. The clonotype comes from a woman in her sixties or seventies with Graves' ophthalmopathy. The chain is made from TRBV7-9 and TRBJ2-1, and TRBD1 aligns with 8 junction nucleotides. The CDR3 region: CASSLQGAGYNEQFF. The DNA sequence follows: TGTGCCAGCAGCTTACAGGGGGCAGGGTACAATGAGCAGTTCTTC.